This is a list of T cell receptor beta chains from one sample in a study of blood T cell repertoires in COVID-19. The table came from immunoSEQ multiplex PCR; TCRdb's copy has only in-frame clones and leaves some out. The sample records tens of thousands of clones, around 77% being singletons. Sequences were obtained from peripheral blood. Receptors were obtained from a woman in her sixties or seventies with COVID-19, enrolled during active disease. Both conserved end residues are trimmed from each CDR3.

v_call cdr3_aa
TRBV25-1 ASKKTEQETQY
TRBV19 ASSVYGSSDTQY
TRBV7-3 ASSVDRGFEAF
TRBV5-3 ARSLFLGRGTGELF
TRBV7-3 ASSSGLAGVTDTQY
TRBV5-1 ASSLSFSGRASETQY
TRBV6-6 ASSLRGTEAF
TRBV9 ASSPAGEGRYEQY
TRBV19 ASSTDLGTGTYGYT
TRBV5-1 ASSSGQGTSGANVLT
TRBV5-1 ASSFHPGTLTISYEQY
TRBV27 ASRLGVTSYNEQF
TRBV3-1/TRBV3-2 ASSPDTVNEKLF
TRBV3-1/TRBV3-2 ASSHLAGVGITSIDNEQF